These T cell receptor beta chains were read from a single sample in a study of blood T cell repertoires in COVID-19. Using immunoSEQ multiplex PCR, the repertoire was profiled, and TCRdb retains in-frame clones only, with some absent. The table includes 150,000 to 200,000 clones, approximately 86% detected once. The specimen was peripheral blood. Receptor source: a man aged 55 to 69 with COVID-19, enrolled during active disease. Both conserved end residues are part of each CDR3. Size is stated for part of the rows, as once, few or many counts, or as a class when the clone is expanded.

CDR3: CASSQDDQAGDYGYTF; V: TRBV14; size: NA; J: TRBJ1-2
CDR3: CASSFPPGLAGVGANVLTF; V: TRBV19; size: NA; J: TRBJ2-6
CDR3: CASSDRRTGKPEQYF; V: TRBV2; size: NA; J: TRBJ2-7
CDR3: CASRAGIEAFF; V: TRBV12-3/TRBV12-4; size: NA; J: TRBJ1-1
CDR3: CASSHLGGGEGNGYTF; V: TRBV4-3; size: few; J: TRBJ1-2
CDR3: CASSLDVGVANSPLHF; V: TRBV7-6; size: NA; J: TRBJ1-6
CDR3: CASCRGRGGTDTQYF; V: TRBV6-6; size: NA; J: TRBJ2-3
CDR3: CASSPPQGAYQPQHF; V: TRBV28; size: NA; J: TRBJ1-5
CDR3: CASSTQGTLSYEQYF; V: TRBV5-5; size: NA; J: TRBJ2-7
CDR3: CASSLLEKSRAFF; V: TRBV4-1; size: once; J: TRBJ1-1
CDR3: CASSDLGQGTYGYTF; V: TRBV28; size: NA; J: TRBJ1-2
CDR3: CASSYLNTEAFF; V: TRBV12-3/TRBV12-4; size: NA; J: TRBJ1-1
CDR3: CASSTHAGLSYNEQFF; V: TRBV28; size: NA; J: TRBJ2-1
CDR3: CASSRQLSGANVLTF; V: TRBV19; size: NA; J: TRBJ2-6
CDR3: CASSPPGSYNEQFF; V: TRBV7-3; size: NA; J: TRBJ2-1
CDR3: CASSLSFGAGGYGYTF; V: TRBV28; size: NA; J: TRBJ1-2
CDR3: CAISGRGGTEAFF; V: TRBV10-3; size: NA; J: TRBJ1-1
CDR3: CASSVGTDYGYTF; V: TRBV9; size: NA; J: TRBJ1-2
CDR3: CASGPGQAMNTEAFF; V: TRBV5-1; size: NA; J: TRBJ1-1
CDR3: CASSPEAGNPYGYTF; V: TRBV4-3; size: NA; J: TRBJ1-2
CDR3: CASSRGERPNYGYTF; V: TRBV5-1; size: NA; J: TRBJ1-2
CDR3: CASSRDLNNEKLFF; V: TRBV5-1; size: NA; J: TRBJ1-4
CDR3: CAWSGEANYGYTF; V: TRBV30; size: NA; J: TRBJ1-2
CDR3: CASSYSPGQRVVF; V: TRBV6-5; size: NA; J: TRBJ1-2
CDR3: CASSYSLRVGDQPQHF; V: TRBV6-2/TRBV6-3; size: NA; J: TRBJ1-5
CDR3: CASSQGTGDGTQYF; V: TRBV3-1/TRBV3-2; size: NA; J: TRBJ2-5